The 11 T cell receptor beta chains below were found in one sample sequenced in a study of T cells after yellow fever vaccination. TCRdb redid the calling of the 5' RACE reads with MiXCR, one entry per CDR3 protein. This table has approximately 550,000 distinct CDR3 sequences, about 14% appearing once. The sequenced sample was PBMCs, obtained on the day of the yellow fever booster vaccination. The receptors were sampled from a man between 25 and 39 years old who received the YFV17D yellow fever vaccine.

This clonotype was recorded at least ten times. The chain uses TRBV28 and TRBJ2-1, with 7 bases lining up with TRBD2. CDR3 size: 15 residues. The junction had 11 bases not matched to a gene; V was cut back by 4 bases and J by 8 bases. Germline V gene data show CDR1 as MDHEN and CDR2 as SYDVKM. CDR3 amino acids: CASSSARGEMDEQFF. In DNA, the CDR3 is TGTGCCAGCAGTTCTGCCCGGGGGGAGATGGATGAGCAGTTCTTC.

This clonotype was detected a few times. The chain uses TRBV5-1 and TRBJ2-7, with 9 bases fitting TRBD1. The CDR3 runs 12 residues. Per germline, CDR1 SGHRS and CDR2 YFSETQ. After removal of 8 bases from V and 5 bases from J, the junction contained 5 bases not matched to a gene. The CDR3 loop reads CASGGQGNEQYF. CDR3 coding DNA: TGCGCCAGTGGGGGACAGGGTAACGAGCAGTACTTC.

This clonotype was seen only a few times. J is TRBJ2-1 and V is TRBV11-2, with 10 bases that match TRBD2. Germline assignment: CDR1 SGHAT and CDR2 FQNNGV. The CDR3 runs 15 residues. The V gene end was trimmed by 5 bases and the J gene end by 1 base; junction bases not matched to a gene: 2. DNA of the CDR3: TGTGCCAGCAGCAAACTAGCGGGGTCCTACAATGAGCAGTTCTTC. Amino acids: CASSKLAGSYNEQFF.

This clonotype was seen a few times. The rearrangement links TRBV7-8 to TRBJ1-1; D gene uncertain. The CDR3 has 14 residues. Germline V gives CDR1 SGHVS, CDR2 FQNEAQ. Trimming pared 3 bases from V and 0 bases from J, leaving 8 bases between. CDR3 coding DNA: TGTGCCAGCAGCTTCAGACACCTGAACACTGAAGCTTTCTTT. Its protein is CASSFRHLNTEAFF.

This clonotype was picked up a small number of times. The rearrangement uses TRBV4-3 and TRBJ2-1; D perhaps matches TRBD2 (6 bases). There are 16 residues in the CDR3. V was pared by 0 bases and J by 9 bases, with 18 bases between. Germline CDR1 is LGHNA and CDR2 is YSLEER. The CDR3 bases are TGCGCCAGCAGCCAAGAAGTGGAGGGGTTCATCAGTGAGCAGTTCTTC. It specifies CASSQEVEGFISEQFF.

This clonotype was seen at least ten times. This chain connects TRBV6-1 to TRBJ1-1, with 8 positions matching TRBD1. V was pared by 6 bases and J by 4 bases, with 7 bases of the junction left unmatched. The CDR3 spans 14 residues. Germline CDR1 reads MNHNS; CDR2 reads SASEGT. The CDR3 coding sequence is TGTGCCAGCAGACCCGGGGACAGGCTCACTGAAGCTTTCTTT. Translating it yields CASRPGDRLTEAFF.

The chain is built from TRBV5-1 and TRBJ2-2, with 8 bases fitting TRBD1. This CDR3 comprises 15 residues. The trim removed 1 base at V and 5 bases at J, leaving 4 bases unmatched. Per germline, CDR1 SGHRS and CDR2 YFSETQ. The CDR3 here is CASSLIGQGTGELFF. DNA of the CDR3: TGCGCCAGCAGCTTGATCGGACAGGGAACCGGGGAGCTGTTTTTT.

The CDR3 here is CATSRVNTEAFF. The CDR3 DNA reads as TGTGCCACCAGCAGAGTGAACACTGAAGCTTTCTTT. The gene calls are TRBV15 and TRBJ1-1; D is uncertain. CDR1 LNHNV and CDR2 YYDKDF come from the germline V gene (reference sequence). Trimming stripped 1 base from V and 0 bases from J, with 0 bases between. The CDR3 extends over 12 amino acids. The variable domain in full, completed from reference TRBV15 and TRBJ1-1, reads DAMVIQNPRYQVTQFGKPVTLSCSQTLNHNVMYWYQQKSSQAPKLLFHYYDKDFNNEADTPDNFQSRRPNTSFCFLDIRSPGLGDTAMYLCATSRVNTEAFFGQGTRLTVV.

The rearrangement uses TRBV5-5 and TRBJ1-4, with a tentative D call TRBD1 (5 bases). The length of the CDR3 is 16 residues. V gave up 4 bases and J gave up 14 bases, with 27 bases separating them. CDR1 and CDR2 from the germline V gene are SGHKS and YYEKEE (reference sequence). CDR3 loop: CASSNRGNSAPGRLFF. The CDR3 nucleotides read TGTGCCAGCAGCAACAGAGGGAACAGTGCCCCGGGGCGGCTGTTTTTT.

This rearrangement joins TRBV9 to TRBJ2-3; D unresolved. V gave up 0 bases and J gave up 8 bases, with 7 bases separating them. Per germline, CDR1 SGDLS and CDR2 YYNGEE. This CDR3 region has 12 residues. CDR3 sequence: CASSVEVGTQYF. DNA of the CDR3: TGTGCCAGCAGCGTAGAAGTGGGTACGCAGTATTTT.

This clonotype was observed a handful of times. The V gene is TRBV20-1, the J gene TRBJ2-3; TRBD2 matches at 11 bases. Trimming took 8 bases from V and 9 from J; bases not matched to a gene: 16. The CDR3 runs 15 residues. Germline CDR1 and CDR2: DFQATT and SNEGSKA (reference sequence). The CDR3 region is CSLRTGLAAQGTQYF. Written as DNA, the CDR3 is TGCAGTCTTAGGACGGGACTAGCGGCCCAAGGGACGCAGTATTTT.